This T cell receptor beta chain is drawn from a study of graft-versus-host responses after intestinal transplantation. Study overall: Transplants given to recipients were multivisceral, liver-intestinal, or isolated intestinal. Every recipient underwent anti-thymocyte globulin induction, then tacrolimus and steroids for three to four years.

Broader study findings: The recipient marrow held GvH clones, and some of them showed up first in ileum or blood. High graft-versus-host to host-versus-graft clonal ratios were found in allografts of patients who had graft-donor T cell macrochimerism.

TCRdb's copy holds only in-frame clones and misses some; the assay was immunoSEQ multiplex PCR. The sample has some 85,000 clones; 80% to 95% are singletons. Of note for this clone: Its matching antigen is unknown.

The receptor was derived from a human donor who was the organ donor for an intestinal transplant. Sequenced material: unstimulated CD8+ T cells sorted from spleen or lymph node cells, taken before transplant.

CDR3 nucleotide sequence: TGTGCCAGCAGTTTACGGGCCGGGGGGCACGGGAGCAATCAGCCCCAGCATTTT. Translating it yields CASSLRAGGHGSNQPQHF. V usage is TRBV27 and J usage is TRBJ1-5, with D perhaps TRBD1 (6 bases). The germline V and J ends were trimmed by 2 bases and 1 base, with 18 bases remaining between them. The germline V gene has CDR1 MNHEY and CDR2 SMNVEV (reference sequence). This CDR3 comprises 18 residues.